This TCR beta chain was recovered during a study of T cell repertoires in cytomegalovirus infection (dated by TCRdb to 2018 to 2020). For the wider study: The peptide stimulations were aimed at well-studied HLA-B-restricted epitopes as well as recently identified HLA-C-restricted CMV epitopes, whose presentation resists viral immunomodulation. The HLA type of each donor mattered for the analysis, because public TCR beta signatures pointed to carriage of CMV infection along with the matching HLA type.

The intended sense of this specimen's treatment or condition label: in vitro stimulation with specific CMV peptide epitopes to enrich CMV-specific T cells. On this clonotype: Its binding antigen is unknown. No base quality information exists; no much larger clone differs at one position.

Sequencing instrument: Illumina HiSeq 1500. TCRdb handled the public reads itself, with Q25 trimming in fastp and clone calling in MiXCR, and kept productive beta chains. For every CDR3 protein sequence, its rows merge into one entry that carries the most common genes and DNA. The sample profile shows roughly 150,000 distinct CDR3 sequences; approximately 21% of them were found once. Clones ranked in the top ten supply 25% of the sample. Broad study findings and their caveats: In the ex vivo response, HLA-C-restricted CMV-specific TCR beta clonotypes were dominant, and in two of eight donors the single most frequent clonotype came from this HLA-C-restricted group. Carriers of CMV infection plus the relevant HLA type were discriminated by the cumulative frequency of public TCR beta family members in the study cohort and in an independent approximately 340-donor cohort.

This TCR was recovered from a human donor in good health (CMV status not recorded). Some clones in this sample may be carry-over from other donors' samples. The sequencing here drew on CD8+ T cells from cultured PBMCs, taken from culture after CMV antigen stimulation.

In nucleotide form, the sequence is TGTGCCAGCAGCTTAGGTACAGGGGCTAATGAAAAACTGTTTTTT. Its translation reads: CASSLGTGANEKLFF. This sequence uses TRBV7-9 and TRBJ1-4, with TRBD1 matching 7 junction bases. The CDR3 measures 15 amino acids from cysteine to phenylalanine. The kept DNA is CDR3 alone, 45 bases in frame from the first base. V is pruned by 1 base and J by 3 bases, leaving 2 bases of the junction without a gene match. Looking up the germline V gene (reference sequence) yields CDR1 SEHNR and CDR2 FQNEAQ.